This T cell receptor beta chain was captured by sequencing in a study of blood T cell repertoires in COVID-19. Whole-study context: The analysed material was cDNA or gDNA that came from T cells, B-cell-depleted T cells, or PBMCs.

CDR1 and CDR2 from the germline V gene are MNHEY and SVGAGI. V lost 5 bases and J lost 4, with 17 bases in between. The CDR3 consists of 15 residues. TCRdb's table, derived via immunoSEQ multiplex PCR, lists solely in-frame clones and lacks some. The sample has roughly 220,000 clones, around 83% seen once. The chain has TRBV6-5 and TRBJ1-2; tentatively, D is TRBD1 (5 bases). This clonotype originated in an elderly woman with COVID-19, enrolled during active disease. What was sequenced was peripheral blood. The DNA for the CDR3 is TGTGCCAGCAGTATGGGGGGAGGGAAGGGCTATGGCTACACCTTC. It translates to CASSMGGGKGYGYTF.